This entry lists 27 T cell receptor beta chains sequenced from one sample in a study of blood T cells in healthy people across ages. Then a second PCR, running about 6 to 12 cycles, was carried out with a sample-barcoded 5' primer and a J-beta primer mix. TCRdb re-derived calls from the 5' RACE reads in MiXCR, one entry per CDR3 protein. The table includes 700,000 to 900,000 distinct CDR3 sequences, about a quarter detected once. The data were also submitted as part of a second study, on T cells of mothers and their children.

Sequencing was done on a sample of blood. These receptors all stem from a boy between 10 and 17 years old in good health.

In DNA form, the CDR3 reads TGTGCCACCAGTGATTCCCGGGACTCAGGCTACGAGCAGTACTTC. It is translated as CATSDSRDSGYEQYF. The chain has TRBV24-1 and TRBJ2-7; weak D call: TRBD2 (6 bases). Looked up from germline, CDR1 is KGHDR and CDR2 is SFDVKD. This CDR3 is built from 15 residues. V was clipped by 2 bases and J by 3 bases, with 13 bases between them.

The chain recombines TRBV6-5 with TRBJ2-6, with D possibly TRBD2 on 5 matching bases. CDR3 size: 14 residues. Trimming took off 6 bases at V and 4 bases at J, with 10 bases between the two ends. The V gene's germline CDR1 is MNHEY and CDR2 SVGAGI. CDR3 residues: CASRATGGANVLTF. The CDR3 coding sequence is TGTGCCAGCAGGGCGACGGGAGGGGCCAACGTCCTGACTTTC.

CDR3 coding DNA: TGTGCCAGCAGTTTCGGGGGGGAAGGGGAAAAACTGTTTTTT. As protein: CASSFGGEGEKLFF. The chain uses TRBV28 and TRBJ1-4; weak D call: TRBD1 (5 bases). V was cut by 3 bases and J by 8 bases, with 13 bases left in between. Germline V lookup: CDR1 MDHEN, CDR2 SYDVKM. CDR3 size: 14 residues.

This sequence joins TRBV7-8 and TRBJ2-4; tentatively, D is TRBD1 (5 bases). This CDR3 contains 16 residues. Trimming removed 5 bases at V and 0 bases at J, with 14 bases between. Germline-derived CDR1 and CDR2 are SGHVS and FQNEAQ. The CDR3, as DNA: TGTGCCAGCAGCATCGACAGATCCTTAGCCAAAAACATTCAGTACTTC. Encoded protein: CASSIDRSLAKNIQYF.

This clonotype has a single count. V and J are TRBV19 and TRBJ1-1, with 7 nucleotides matching TRBD1. V dropped 5 bases and J dropped 7; count of bases not matched to a gene: 13. The CDR3 covers 15 residues. The germline V gene has CDR1 LNHDA and CDR2 SQIVND (reference sequence). This CDR3 reads CASSHRHRGGDEAFF. CDR3 nucleotide sequence: TGTGCCAGTAGTCACCGTCACAGGGGAGGGGATGAAGCTTTCTTT.

The rearrangement uses TRBV2 and TRBJ2-5, with a weak D call TRBD2 (6 bases). This CDR3 has 13 amino acids. The V end was cut by 11 bases, the J end by 5 bases, with 18 bases between. CDR1 and CDR2 (germline): SNHLY, FYNNEI. This CDR3 is CALSPTLAETQYF. The CDR3 DNA reads as TGTGCCTTGTCCCCCACTCTAGCGGAGACCCAGTACTTC.

The V gene is TRBV11-2, the J gene TRBJ2-1, with a tentative D call TRBD1 (6 bases). This CDR3 comprises 14 residues. V lost 5 bases and J lost 7, with 15 bases in between. Germline V gives CDR1 SGHAT, CDR2 FQNNGV. The CDR3 sequence is CASSPLQGENEQFF. DNA for the CDR3: TGTGCCAGCAGCCCACTACAGGGTGAAAATGAGCAGTTCTTC.

This clonotype was detected many times. The gene calls are TRBV7-6 and TRBJ1-4; D possibly corresponds to TRBD1 (5 bases). The length of the CDR3 is 13 residues. Per germline, CDR1 SGHVS and CDR2 FNYEAQ. V was shortened by 5 bases and J by 11 bases, with 15 bases between the two germline ends. The chain's CDR3 is CASSPRGVEKLFF. CDR3 in DNA: TGTGCCAGCAGCCCGCGGGGGGTGGAGAAACTGTTTTTT.

This clonotype has ten or more counts. The chain carries TRBV7-2 and TRBJ1-1; no clear D gene. Trimming left V 0 bases short and J 1 base short, with 6 bases between. The CDR3 loop spans 14 amino acids. Germline lookup yields CDR1 SGHTA and CDR2 FQGNSA. In DNA, the CDR3 is TGTGCCAGCAGCTTAGCGGCAAAGAACACTGAAGCTTTCTTT. It specifies CASSLAAKNTEAFF.

The chain employs TRBV27 and TRBJ1-2; unclear D gene. The CDR3 is 13 amino acids. Germline values: CDR1 MNHEY, CDR2 SMNVEV (reference sequence). V lost 5 bases, J lost 1 base, and 8 bases lay in between. The CDR3 DNA sequence: TGTGCCAGCAGTCTACACTTTAACTATGGCTACACCTTC. It is translated as CASSLHFNYGYTF.

This clonotype was observed a few times. J is TRBJ1-2 and V is TRBV5-6, with 9 bases aligning to TRBD1. The junction had 8 bases not matched to a gene; V was cut back by 5 bases and J by 3 bases. Germline V gene lookup returns CDR1 SGHDT and CDR2 YYEEEE. The CDR3 is 15 residues long. CDR3 sequence (DNA): TGTGCCAGCAGGCGCCCGGGACAGGGCGACTATGGCTACACCTTC. It specifies CASRRPGQGDYGYTF.

This clonotype was counted only a few times. V usage is TRBV3-1 and J usage is TRBJ2-5, with D uncertain. The CDR3 is 15 residues long. Trimming took off 3 bases at V and 5 bases at J, with 16 bases between the two ends. CDR1 is LGHDT and CDR2 is YNNKEL in the germline V gene (reference sequence). CDR3 loop: CASSQQRVSGETQYF. The CDR3 bases are TGTGCCAGCAGCCAGCAACGGGTCTCCGGGGAGACCCAGTACTTC.

J is TRBJ2-1 and V is TRBV12-5, with TRBD1 identical over 9 bases. Germline V gene sequence: CDR1 LGHNT, CDR2 FRNRAP. After removal of 6 bases from V and 5 bases from J, the junction contained 8 bases not matched to a gene. The CDR3 spans 15 residues. CDR3 amino acids: CASGKGQGWDNEQFF. CDR3 DNA sequence: TGTGCTAGTGGCAAGGGACAGGGATGGGACAATGAGCAGTTCTTC.

This clonotype came up a few times. J is TRBJ2-7 and V is TRBV5-1; D may be TRBD2 (5 bases). Trimming cost V 2 bases and J 3 bases, with 18 bases left between them. The CDR3 covers 16 residues. Germline CDR1 SGHRS, CDR2 YFSETQ. CDR3 region: CASSLGSGSHIYEQYF. The CDR3 DNA is TGCGCCAGCAGCTTAGGATCGGGGTCTCACATCTACGAGCAGTACTTC.

This clonotype has a handful of counts. The gene calls are TRBV20-1 and TRBJ2-1; D gene unclear. Per germline, CDR1 DFQATT and CDR2 SNEGSKA (reference sequence). The V end was cut by 5 bases, the J end by 6 bases, with 11 bases between. This CDR3 has 12 amino acids. The CDR3 coding sequence is TGCAGTGCTTCCCAGCCAGGCAATGAGCAGTTCTTC. It translates to CSASQPGNEQFF.

V and J are TRBV25-1 and TRBJ1-2, with D perhaps TRBD1 (5 bases). This CDR3 is built from 16 residues. Germline V lookup: CDR1 MGHDK, CDR2 SYGVNS. Trimming removed 8 bases at V and 4 bases at J, with 23 bases between. The DNA for the CDR3 is TGTGCCAGCCGCCCCGGGGAGGGGACTCGGAGCTATGGCTACACCTTC. Translated, it gives CASRPGEGTRSYGYTF.

The CDR3 spells CASGAQVVEQYF. The CDR3 DNA reads TGTGCCTCGGGGGCCCAGGTGGTTGAGCAGTACTTC. The chain recombines TRBV2 with TRBJ2-7; D possibly uses TRBD1 or TRBD2 (6 bases each). V shed 11 bases and J shed 7 bases, with 18 bases lying between them. Germline CDR1 SNHLY, CDR2 FYNNEI. The CDR3 runs 12 residues.

This clonotype was seen more than once but under ten times. The chain recombines TRBV5-1 with TRBJ2-7; D is perhaps TRBD1 or TRBD2 (5 bases each). In germline, CDR1 is SGHRS, CDR2 YFSETQ. The CDR3 loop spans 14 amino acids. Trimming pared 5 bases from V and 2 bases from J, leaving 14 bases between. The CDR3 is CASRTGTATYEQYF. The CDR3 DNA sequence: TGCGCCAGCAGGACGGGGACGGCAACCTACGAGCAGTACTTC.

This clonotype has just a few counts. This chain connects TRBV12-5 to TRBJ2-5, with 7 bases matching TRBD1. V dropped 2 bases and J dropped 5; count of bases not matched to a gene: 5. CDR1 is LGHNT and CDR2 is FRNRAP in the germline V gene. This CDR3 spans 14 amino acids. This chain's CDR3 is CASGLQGVGETQYF. Written as DNA, the CDR3 is TGTGCTAGTGGTTTGCAGGGGGTAGGGGAGACCCAGTACTTC.

The chain joins TRBV7-9 to TRBJ1-1; D unresolved. The V end was cut by 6 bases, the J end by 7 bases, with 15 bases between. The CDR3 runs to 13 residues. Germline V lookup: CDR1 SEHNR, CDR2 FQNEAQ (reference sequence). As DNA, the CDR3 is TGTGCCAGCAGGCTCGGGGTCTATAATGAAGCTTTCTTT. The encoded protein is CASRLGVYNEAFF.

The CDR3 DNA sequence: TGTGCCTGGAGCCCTTCCTTTTATGGCTACACCTTC. This encodes CAWSPSFYGYTF. J is TRBJ1-2 and V is TRBV30, with D uncertain. This CDR3 contains 12 residues. Germline CDR1 reads GTSNPN; CDR2 reads SVGIG (reference sequence). Trimming cost V 3 bases and J 5 bases, with 10 bases left between them.

There are a few counts of this clonotype. This chain joins TRBV4-1 and TRBJ2-1, with 9 bases identical to TRBD2. The CDR3 sequence is 16 residues long. In germline, CDR1 is MGHRA, CDR2 YSYEKL. V lost 0 bases to trimming and J lost 7 bases; unmatched junction nucleotides: 7. The CDR3: CASSQDRTSGFNEQFF. The CDR3 region has the DNA TGCGCCAGCAGCCAAGATCGCACTAGCGGGTTTAATGAGCAGTTCTTC.

The J gene is TRBJ2-4, the V gene TRBV4-1, with D perhaps matching TRBD1 or TRBD2 (5 bases each). This CDR3 spans 15 amino acids. From germline, CDR1 is MGHRA and CDR2 YSYEKL. V was cut by 3 bases and J by 7 bases, with 16 bases left in between. CDR3 amino acids: CASSQIPGTGNIQYF. Here the CDR3 DNA reads TGCGCCAGCAGCCAGATCCCCGGGACCGGGAACATTCAGTACTTC.

The V and J genes are TRBV12-3 or TRBV12-4 and TRBJ2-2; TRBD1 or TRBD2 may be the D gene (5 bases each). CDR3 length: 17 amino acids. V gave up 5 bases and J gave up 0 bases, with 16 bases separating them. CDR3 protein: CASSPPLLGANTGELFF. CDR3 in DNA: TGTGCCAGCAGTCCTCCCCTCCTGGGGGCGAACACCGGGGAGCTGTTTTTT.

J is TRBJ1-1 and V is TRBV5-6; 7 bases align to TRBD1. Germline CDR1 SGHDT, CDR2 YYEEEE. There are 13 residues in the CDR3. Trimming removed 4 bases from V and 5 bases from J; junction bases left unmatched: 5. CDR3 sequence: CASSIPTGTEAFF. Here the CDR3 DNA reads TGTGCCAGCAGCATCCCGACAGGGACTGAAGCTTTCTTT.

The CDR3 nucleotides read TGCAGTGCTAGGACAGTAGGAGATGAAAAACTGTTTTTT. Its translation is CSARTVGDEKLFF. V usage is TRBV20-1 and J usage is TRBJ1-4; tentative D call: TRBD1 (5 bases). CDR1 is DFQATT, CDR2 SNEGSKA, per germline (reference sequence). V was clipped by 3 bases and J by 6 bases, with 11 bases between them. The CDR3 is 13 amino acids.

J is TRBJ2-6 and V is TRBV10-3, with D perhaps matching TRBD1 (5 bases). CDR3 size: 16 residues. Trimming shortened V by 2 bases and J by 2 bases, and 10 bases separated the two germline ends. Looked up from germline, CDR1 is ENHRY and CDR2 is SYGVKD. CDR3 region: CAISEAAGPGANVLTF. The CDR3 DNA reads as TGTGCCATCAGTGAGGCGGCAGGGCCTGGGGCCAACGTCCTGACTTTC.